This T cell receptor beta chain was identified during a study of cytomegalovirus exposure and HLA in healthy donors. The study ran its PCR with 60 Vbeta and 13 Jbeta primers. The repertoire was sequenced with immunoSEQ multiplex PCR; TCRdb's copy has only in-frame clones and lacks some. Among 100,000 to 150,000 clones listed, under 20% were seen once. The sample holds a few counts of this clone. The antigen remains unidentified. Study-level findings and limits: Later on, an analysis showed TCR association rates differing by HLA locus, with DRB1 the most and HLA-C the fewest. Researchers reported that three CMV-associated chains were confirmed in vitro as CMV antigen-specific.

Germline V gene sequence: CDR1 SGHDT, CDR2 YYEEEE. The V gene end was trimmed by 6 bases and the J gene end by 4 bases; junction bases not matched to a gene: 12. CDR3 length: 15 residues. The rearrangement uses TRBV5-6 and TRBJ2-7; TRBD2 matches at 8 bases. Source material: PBMCs. The receptor was derived from a female donor in good health and CMV-seropositive. The CDR3 coding sequence is TGTGCCAGCACCCACCTCGCGGGACTAGGGTACGAGCAGTACTTC. This codes for CASTHLAGLGYEQYF.